Given below is one T cell receptor beta chain in context. Which antigen it targets is not known. Base qualities are not provided; no much larger clone lies one nucleotide away. Set within a cohort of healthcare workers in London, UK, this nested case-control study involved weekly PCR testing of nasopharyngeal swabs along with blood sampling. Between 23 and 31 March 2020, the week of the UK lockdown, healthcare workers were enrolled and then followed up weekly for as long as 16 weeks. The CDR3, cysteine through phenylalanine, is 11 amino acids long. The CDR3 DNA has 33 bases and is translated from base 1. Trimming costs V 1 base and J 1 base, and their ends lie 0 bases apart. In the germline V gene (reference sequence), CDR1 corresponds to GTSNPN and CDR2 to SVGIG. The data stem from a study of early T cells in non-severe SARS-CoV-2 infection (dated by TCRdb to about 2021). About the full investigation: TCR sequencing used bulk RNA from unsorted whole blood, so alpha and beta chains could not be paired.

The library came from 5' RACE. Sequencing took place on a NextSeq 500. The TCR library protocol attached unique molecular identifiers to individual cDNA molecules to correct for sequencing error and PCR bias. Sequencing covered both TCR alpha and beta chains, and within each sample the abundances of alpha and beta sequences were tightly co-correlated. The original methods were these. V gene, J gene and CDR3 annotation of TCR sequences was performed with Decombinator V4. Expanded TCRs were defined as changing significantly between any two time points under a Poisson model with p below 0.0001. TCR abundances were normalised to the total number of TCRs sequenced in each sample and reported as counts per million. MAIT TCRs were defined by TRAV1-2 paired with TRAJ12, TRAJ20 or TRAJ33, and iNKT TCRs by TRAV10 paired with TRAJ18. VDJdb, accessed on 1 November 2021, was searched for TCRs annotated for CMV, EBV and SARS-CoV-2, and TCRs annotated for more than one antigen were excluded. The raw public reads went through TCRdb reprocessing: fastp at Q25, MiXCR clone calling, in-frame beta chains kept. Entries are consolidated by CDR3 protein sequence, retaining the most common genes and DNA. TCRdb, rather than the study authors, made the V and J calls. The sample table shows 22,000 or so distinct CDR3 sequences, and 3.5% to 5.5% are seen once. The leading ten clones occupy approximately 19% of the sample.

What the study reported, not specific to this receptor: VDJdb matching was skewed toward anti-spike CD8 responses, so virus-specific expansions were likely underestimated and private and CD4 specificities were missed.

This sequence uses TRBV30 and TRBJ2-3; no D segment can be confidently identified. The TCR was taken from an adult who was a healthcare worker with PCR-confirmed SARS-CoV-2 infection or an uninfected control (not recorded which). Sample: whole blood. The DNA sequence follows: TGTGCCTGGAGTGGCACAGATACGCAGTATTTT. The encoded protein is CAWSGTDTQYF.